These 15 T cell receptor beta chains came from one sample sequenced in a study of neurological immune-mediated disorders. TCRdb re-analysed the 5' RACE reads in MiXCR, keeping a single row per CDR3 protein. The sample yields tens of thousands of distinct CDR3 sequences, roughly an eighth seen once. Sequencing was performed on PBMCs. The receptors stem from an older woman with HTLV-1-associated myelopathy (HAM/TSP).

The chain recombines TRBV4-1 with TRBJ2-1; 10 bases align to TRBD2. The CDR3 is made up of 15 amino acids. The V and J ends lost 4 bases and 6 bases, in that order; junction bases with no gene match: 6. Germline loops: CDR1 MGHRA, CDR2 YSYEKL. The DNA of the CDR3 is TGCGCCAGCAGCCCAGCAGCGGGGGGGCTCAATGAGCAGTTCTTC. Protein product: CASSPAAGGLNEQFF.

This clonotype was counted many times. The V and J genes are TRBV20-1 and TRBJ2-3; 8 bases match TRBD2. The CDR3 has 16 amino acids. Losses at the gene ends were 3 bases for V and 5 bases for J; bases not matched to a gene: 13. CDR1 is DFQATT and CDR2 is SNEGSKA in the germline V gene (reference sequence). CDR3 sequence (DNA): TGCAGTGCTAGGAAAGCGGGGGTTGCTCGTAGAGATACGCAGTATTTT. Protein: CSARKAGVARRDTQYF.

This clonotype was counted many times. For the CDR3, the DNA is TGTGCCAGCAGCCAAGAAGGGCCCACCAACGAGCAGTACTTC. It specifies CASSQEGPTNEQYF. This sequence joins TRBV4-2 and TRBJ2-7; D remains unclear. Germline-derived CDR1 and CDR2 are LGHNA and YNFKEQ. Deletions cut 0 bases from V and 5 bases from J, with 11 bases between. The CDR3 spans 14 residues.

Only a few counts were recorded for this clonotype. The gene calls are TRBV18 and TRBJ2-7, with 9 bases that match TRBD1. The CDR3 loop spans 13 amino acids. V was clipped by 2 bases and J by 6 bases; unmatched bases: 2. Germline loops: CDR1 KGHSH, CDR2 LQKENI. The CDR3 coding sequence is TGTGCCAGCTCACCAGCACAGGGGGCCGAGCAGTACTTC. This translates into CASSPAQGAEQYF.

With regard to this clonotype: A much larger clone is a single base away; this may be a read error. J is TRBJ2-3 and V is TRBV20-1; D is possibly TRBD2 (6 bases). Trimming cost V 6 bases and J 9 bases, with 22 bases left between them. The CDR3 spans 14 residues. Germline V gene lookup returns CDR1 DFQATT and CDR2 SNEGSKA (reference sequence). The chain's CDR3 is CSALSRRVLITQYF. The CDR3 region has the DNA TGCAGTGCCCTTAGCAGGAGGGTACTCATAACGCAGTATTTT.

This clonotype came up many times. V is TRBV5-1 and J is TRBJ2-4; 7 bases fit TRBD1. Losses at the gene ends were 3 bases for V and 7 bases for J; bases not matched to a gene: 13. The CDR3 is 16 residues long. Per the germline V gene, CDR1 is SGHRS and CDR2 is YFSETQ. CDR3 residues: CASSSYLGTGVNIQYF. CDR3 in DNA: TGCGCCAGCAGCTCCTACCTGGGAACAGGGGTGAACATTCAGTACTTC.

This chain joins TRBV7-2 and TRBJ1-6; D remains unclear. This CDR3 has 14 amino acids. Looked up from germline, CDR1 is SGHTA and CDR2 is FQGNSA. The V gene lost 5 bases and the J gene lost 0 bases, with 5 bases spanning the gap. The CDR3: CASSESSYNSPLHF. Here the CDR3 DNA reads TGTGCCAGCAGCGAAAGCTCCTATAATTCACCCCTCCACTTT.

This clonotype has ten or more counts. This rearrangement joins TRBV6-5 to TRBJ2-7, with 10 bases fitting TRBD1. Trimming took 4 bases from V and 5 from J; bases not matched to a gene: 5. Germline CDR1 reads MNHEY; CDR2 reads SVGAGI. The CDR3 contains 14 residues. DNA for the CDR3: TGTGCCAGCAGTTCTTGGGACAGGGGTAACGAGCAGTACTTC. It is translated as CASSSWDRGNEQYF.

This clonotype was observed many times. The chain recombines TRBV5-1 with TRBJ2-2; D is uncertain. The V gene lost 2 bases and the J gene lost 1 base, with 6 bases spanning the gap. The CDR3 runs 14 residues. Germline V gene lookup returns CDR1 SGHRS and CDR2 YFSETQ. The CDR3 sequence is CASSFPENTGELFF. The CDR3 nucleotides are TGCGCCAGCAGCTTCCCAGAGAACACCGGGGAGCTGTTTTTT.

This clonotype was counted between two and nine times. The chain has TRBV6-2 or TRBV6-3 and TRBJ1-1; TRBD1 matches at 9 bases. Germline V lookup: CDR1 MNHEY, CDR2 SVGEGT. The CDR3 covers 16 residues. Trimming cost V 4 bases and J 3 bases; bases outside gene matches: 9. The CDR3 loop reads CASSSNRGQLYTEAFF. The CDR3 bases are TGTGCCAGCAGTTCGAACAGGGGGCAGTTGTACACTGAAGCTTTCTTT.

This clonotype turned up a few times. The chain uses TRBV18 and TRBJ2-1, with 11 bases lining up with TRBD1. V dropped 0 bases and J dropped 7; count of bases not matched to a gene: 5. This CDR3 is 16 amino acids long. CDR1 and CDR2 from the germline V gene are KGHSH and LQKENI. The CDR3 sequence is CASSPPRGQGVNEQFF. In DNA form, the CDR3 reads TGTGCCAGCTCACCACCGAGGGGACAGGGGGTGAATGAGCAGTTCTTC.

This clonotype was counted many times. The J gene is TRBJ2-3, the V gene TRBV7-2, with 10 bases identical to TRBD2. The J segment lost 2 bases and the V segment lost 2 bases, leaving 1 base of the junction unmatched. There are 15 residues in the CDR3. The germline V gene encodes CDR1 SGHTA and CDR2 FQGNSA. As DNA, the CDR3 is TGTGCCAGCAGCTTAAGCGGGGGGGACACAGATACGCAGTATTTT. It yields the protein CASSLSGGDTDTQYF.

This clonotype was observed many times. The chain joins TRBV20-1 to TRBJ2-5; no definite D call. The germline gives CDR1 DFQATT, CDR2 SNEGSKA (reference sequence). The V gene lost 1 base and the J gene lost 3 bases, with 6 bases spanning the gap. The CDR3 sequence is 12 residues long. CDR3 sequence reads: CSARAQKETQYF. The CDR3, as DNA: TGCAGTGCTAGAGCCCAGAAAGAGACCCAGTACTTC.

This clonotype was counted ten times or more. This chain links TRBV7-2 with TRBJ1-1; 7 bases are a match to TRBD1. The CDR3 runs 14 residues. The V gene end was trimmed by 3 bases and the J gene end by 5 bases; junction bases not matched to a gene: 6. Germline-derived CDR1 and CDR2 are SGHTA and FQGNSA. CDR3 in amino acids: CASSFTQGTTEAFF. DNA of the CDR3: TGTGCCAGCAGCTTCACACAGGGGACGACTGAAGCTTTCTTT.

The sample holds one count of this clonotype. The conserved phenylalanine or tryptophan normally closing the CDR3 is absent here, so this likely arose from a read error. This chain links TRBV20-1 with TRBJ2-1; D not certain. Between the trimmed V and J ends, which lost 0 bases and 4 bases, there was a span of 13 bases. Germline V gene data show CDR1 as DFQATT and CDR2 as SNEGSKA (reference sequence). The CDR3 consists of 15 residues. CDR3 coding DNA: TGCAGTGCTAGAGAAAACCAGCGTGAGTACAATGAGCAGTTCGTC. Translating gives CSARENQREYNEQFV.